The present TCR beta chain was sequenced within a study of cytomegalovirus exposure and HLA in healthy donors. Overall study context: The 95 to 150 validation repertoires used a platform that matched the one used for the 666 first-cohort repertoires, as a later analysis reported.

Produced via immunoSEQ multiplex PCR; TCRdb's table is partial and in-frame only. The sample carries 200,000 to 300,000 clones, 87% recorded once. The donors were part of the validation cohort, which consisted of about 130 subjects and was separate from the first cohort of 670 or so subjects. Notes on the study in general: As was reported, the classifier diagnosed cytomegalovirus status with high specificity and sensitivity.

The CDR3 covers 13 residues. Germline CDR1 SQVTM, CDR2 ANQGSEA. With respect to this clone: Its target is not known.

The V gene is TRBV29-1, the J gene TRBJ2-3, with D tentatively TRBD2 (5 bases). This TCR derives from a man aged 18 to 30 in good health and CMV-seronegative. Sequenced: PBMCs. The CDR3 nucleotides read TGCCAACAAACCCGACCGGGATCCGATACGCAGTATTTT. Protein product: CQQTRPGSDTQYF.